A selection of T cell receptor beta chains follows, all from one sample in a study of blood T cell repertoires in COVID-19. The method was immunoSEQ multiplex PCR; TCRdb's version includes in-frame clones alone and lacks a portion of them. The sample carries 250,000 to 300,000 clones, 90% recorded once. Material: peripheral blood. These receptors were taken from a middle-aged woman with acute or convalescent COVID-19. The CDR3 runs from the conserved cysteine through the conserved F or W. The order of the fields is V gene, CDR3 protein.

v_gene: TRBV19
CDR3aa: CASRTTPDRGYGYTF

v_gene: TRBV19
CDR3aa: CASRPGNRGTNEKLFF

v_gene: TRBV4-1
CDR3aa: CASTTGAGLAGVNTGELFF

v_gene: TRBV3-1/TRBV3-2
CDR3aa: CASSHRTGYEKLFF

v_gene: TRBV27
CDR3aa: CASSLSRSLSFYGYTF

v_gene: TRBV4-2
CDR3aa: CASSQTGGRGTEAFF

v_gene: TRBV5-1
CDR3aa: CASSFQGAGTEAFF

v_gene: TRBV5-1
CDR3aa: CASSLEQGWNSPLHF

v_gene: TRBV7-2
CDR3aa: CASRSALASRLFF

v_gene: TRBV28
CDR3aa: CASSLTPGSYNSPLHF

v_gene: TRBV14
CDR3aa: CASSQLGQGSGEAFF

v_gene: TRBV30
CDR3aa: CAWTARINQPQHF

v_gene: TRBV28
CDR3aa: CASSIGQGGQPQHF

v_gene: TRBV27
CDR3aa: CASSMTGNYGYTF

v_gene: TRBV29-1
CDR3aa: CSASDRVVAFF

v_gene: TRBV19
CDR3aa: CASSDSGSKKTQYF

v_gene: TRBV5-1
CDR3aa: CASSPTGGSGYTF

v_gene: TRBV5-1
CDR3aa: CASSRSGLMNTEAFF

v_gene: TRBV30
CDR3aa: CAWSGARVLNTGELFF

v_gene: TRBV5-6
CDR3aa: CASSWDSSKAFF

v_gene: TRBV9
CDR3aa: CASSVAHQEGPKGAETQYF

v_gene: TRBV11-2
CDR3aa: CASIQGPGYNSPLHF

v_gene: TRBV28
CDR3aa: CASSHWAEGNYGYTF

v_gene: TRBV7-3
CDR3aa: CASSWGLRNTGELFF

v_gene: TRBV12-5
CDR3aa: CASGLPSTGDYGYTF

v_gene: TRBV29-1
CDR3aa: CSVEEEGVGNTIYF

v_gene: TRBV2
CDR3aa: CASMARFLGGSPNEKLFF

v_gene: TRBV27
CDR3aa: CASSWGSGVGTEAFF

v_gene: TRBV27
CDR3aa: CASHRGQGAYGYTF

v_gene: TRBV12-5
CDR3aa: CASGPGQGGEKLFF

v_gene: TRBV24-1
CDR3aa: CATSGDSYGYTF

v_gene: TRBV7-8
CDR3aa: CASSLDLGGEGYTF

v_gene: TRBV12-3/TRBV12-4
CDR3aa: CASSLNRGYGYTF

v_gene: TRBV4-1
CDR3aa: CASSQATTGRGNTIYF

v_gene: TRBV6-4
CDR3aa: CASSEGQSTDTQYF

v_gene: TRBV19
CDR3aa: CASSRKGANGGNQPQHF

v_gene: TRBV19
CDR3aa: CASSMWQGARDQPQHF

v_gene: TRBV7-6
CDR3aa: CASSHGGASTDTQYF

v_gene: TRBV5-1
CDR3aa: CASSPVDRGGYTF

v_gene: TRBV19
CDR3aa: CASMGQERLRQPQHF

v_gene: TRBV7-3
CDR3aa: CASSRTGTHTGELFF

v_gene: TRBV14
CDR3aa: CASSLSWRGRGYTF

v_gene: TRBV5-6
CDR3aa: CASSYTLGTGVETQYF

v_gene: TRBV24-1
CDR3aa: CATSDFDDRAQETQYF

v_gene: TRBV5-1
CDR3aa: CASSYQGAGNTEAFF

v_gene: TRBV6-5
CDR3aa: CASSPRGETQYF

v_gene: TRBV2
CDR3aa: CTFGGMNTEAFF

v_gene: TRBV19
CDR3aa: CASSPWDRDEKLFF

v_gene: TRBV19
CDR3aa: CASSMGTVNSPLHF

v_gene: TRBV12-3/TRBV12-4
CDR3aa: CASSLDRQPQHF

v_gene: TRBV4-1
CDR3aa: CASSHPGQSYGYTF

v_gene: TRBV6-1
CDR3aa: CASSEPPTKRGMNTEAFF

v_gene: TRBV10-1
CDR3aa: CASSPTGGYGYTF

v_gene: TRBV30
CDR3aa: CAWSRISGNTEAFF

v_gene: TRBV4-2
CDR3aa: CASSPGQGAANTGELFF